This record covers a single T cell receptor (beta chain). Sequencing used immunoSEQ multiplex PCR; TCRdb keeps in-frame clones, though not all of them. Of about 45,000 clones in the sample, 70% to 80% were seen once. The entry originates in a study of radiotherapy plus CTLA-4 blockade in lung cancer. This CDR3 region has 15 residues. Germline lookup yields CDR1 MNHEY and CDR2 SMNVEV (reference sequence). V gave up 8 bases and J gave up 1 base, with 15 bases separating them. This chain links TRBV27 with TRBJ1-5; D gene ambiguous. The sample in question was peripheral blood, obtained from a patient treated with radiotherapy plus ipilimumab. This clonotype originated in a human donor with non-small cell lung cancer who had stable disease on radiotherapy plus ipilimumab. The DNA of the CDR3 is TGTGCCAGCCAAACAAACCCCTGGAGCAATCAGCCCCAGCATTTT. Translated, it gives CASQTNPWSNQPQHF.